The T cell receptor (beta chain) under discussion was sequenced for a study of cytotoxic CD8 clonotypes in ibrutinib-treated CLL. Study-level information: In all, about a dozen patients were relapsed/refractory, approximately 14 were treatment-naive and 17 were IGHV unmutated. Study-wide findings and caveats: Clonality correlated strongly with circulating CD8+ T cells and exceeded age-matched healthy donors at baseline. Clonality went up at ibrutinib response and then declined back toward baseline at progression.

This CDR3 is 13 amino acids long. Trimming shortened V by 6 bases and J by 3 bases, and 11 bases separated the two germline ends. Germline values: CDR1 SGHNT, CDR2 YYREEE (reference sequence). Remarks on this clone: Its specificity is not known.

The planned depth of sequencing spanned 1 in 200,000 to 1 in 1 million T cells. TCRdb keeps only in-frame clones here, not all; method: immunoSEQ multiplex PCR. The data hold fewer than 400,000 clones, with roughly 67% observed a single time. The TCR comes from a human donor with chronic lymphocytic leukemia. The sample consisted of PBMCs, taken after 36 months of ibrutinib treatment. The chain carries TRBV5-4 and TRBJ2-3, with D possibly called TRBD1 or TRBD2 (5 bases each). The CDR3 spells CASTPGGTDTQYF. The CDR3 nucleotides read TGTGCCAGCACCCCTGGGGGAACAGATACGCAGTATTTT.